These 16 T cell receptor beta chains were all obtained from the same sample, sequenced in a study of monozygotic twins with inflammatory bowel disease. TCRdb reprocessed the 5' RACE reads, keeping one entry per CDR3 protein, no DNA. Recorded for this sample: approximately 400,000 distinct CDR3 sequences. Sample: blood. Receptors originate from a human donor with ulcerative colitis or Crohn's disease, or a healthy co-twin of an affected twin (not recorded which).

The chain is built from TRBV7-9 and TRBJ2-7; TCRdb's D call of TRBD1 is untestable without DNA. This CDR3 spans 14 amino acids. Per the germline V gene, CDR1 is SEHNR and CDR2 is FQNEAQ (reference sequence). CDR3 residues: CASSRTGQNYEQYF.

V is TRBV7-9 and J is TRBJ1-4. This CDR3 is built from 14 residues. Germline CDR1 is SEHNR and CDR2 is FQNEAQ (reference sequence). CDR3 protein: CASSLRQVNEKLFF.

The chain joins TRBV5-6 to TRBJ2-7. Germline CDR1 reads SGHDT; CDR2 reads YYEEEE. The CDR3 covers 13 residues. The CDR3 loop reads CASSLSSTYEQYF.

The chain combines TRBV10-3 with TRBJ2-3; TCRdb picks TRBD1, but there is no DNA to check that call. CDR3 length equals 13 residues. Germline V CDR1 and CDR2: ENHRY, SYGVKD. The CDR3 reads CAARAPLTDTQYF.

V and J are TRBV6-2 or TRBV6-3 and TRBJ2-1; TCRdb's D call, TRBD1, is unchecked because there is no DNA. The CDR3 runs 15 residues. Germline V gives CDR1 MNHEY, CDR2 SVGEGT. The CDR3 loop reads CASSLPRGGYNEQFF.

The J gene is TRBJ1-1, the V gene TRBV20-1; the D gene TCRdb calls, TRBD1, cannot be checked with no DNA. Germline V lookup: CDR1 DFQATT, CDR2 SNEGSKA (reference sequence). There are 12 residues in the CDR3. This CDR3 reads CSAKEGAAEAFF.

The CDR3 sequence: CASSYNRYYEQYF. The chain is built from TRBV6-2 or TRBV6-3 and TRBJ2-7. CDR3 length: 13 amino acids. Germline CDR1 is MNHEY and CDR2 is SVGEGT.

The chain employs TRBV7-2 and TRBJ1-1. CDR3 length: 13 residues. Germline V CDR1 and CDR2: SGHTA, FQGNSA. The CDR3: CASSPAAFAEAFF.

The gene calls are TRBV20-1 and TRBJ2-3; TCRdb indicates TRBD2, and absent DNA this call remains unverified. The CDR3 is 14 amino acids. Germline-derived CDR1 and CDR2 are DFQATT and SNEGSKA (reference sequence). This CDR3 is CSAPLSGRGDTQYF.

The chain recombines TRBV12-3 or TRBV12-4 with TRBJ1-3; TCRdb indicates TRBD1, and absent DNA this call remains unverified. This CDR3 spans 15 amino acids. CDR3 loop: CASSPTGWGGNTIYF.

The chain is built from TRBV6-5 and TRBJ2-1; there is no DNA to check the TCRdb D call of TRBD2. This CDR3 region has 16 residues. In germline, CDR1 is MNHEY, CDR2 SVGAGI. The CDR3 reads CASSSLAGGSYNEQFF.

This chain uses TRBV19 with TRBJ1-1. Germline V gene lookup returns CDR1 LNHDA and CDR2 SQIVND (reference sequence). The CDR3 spans 14 residues. The CDR3 loop reads CASSLTVMNTEAFF.

This chain connects TRBV6-1 to TRBJ2-3; without DNA, the TCRdb call of TRBD1 cannot be checked. This CDR3 comprises 14 residues. CDR1 and CDR2 (germline): MNHNS, SASEGT. CDR3 sequence reads: CASRRTGGADTQYF.

The CDR3 region is CASSLRDREDGYTF. V is TRBV5-1 and J is TRBJ1-2; there is no DNA to check the TCRdb D call of TRBD1. The CDR3 spans 14 residues. CDR1 and CDR2 (germline): SGHRS, YFSETQ.

V usage is TRBV5-1 and J usage is TRBJ1-1. CDR1 SGHRS and CDR2 YFSETQ come from the germline V gene. The CDR3 runs to 18 residues. CDR3 region: CASSLARGVRLMNTEAFF. The entire variable domain, with the rest obtained from reference TRBV5-1 and TRBJ1-1, is as follows: KAGVTQTPRYLIKTRGQQVTLSCSPISGHRSVSWYQQTPGQGLQFLFEYFSETQRNKGNFPGRFSGRQFSNSRSEMNVSTLELGDSALYLCASSLARGVRLMNTEAFFGQGTRLTVV.

This rearrangement joins TRBV20-1 to TRBJ2-6. The germline V gene encodes CDR1 DFQATT and CDR2 SNEGSKA (reference sequence). The CDR3 covers 13 residues. CDR3: CSAILEGANVLTF.